The 8 T cell receptor beta chains in this list originate from one sample, sequenced in a study of cytotoxic CD8 clonotypes in ibrutinib-treated CLL. Sequenced by immunoSEQ multiplex PCR; TCRdb stores in-frame clones only, minus some. The data show around 310,000 clones, with more than 65% seen just once and over 5.5% held by the top ten. Sequences were derived from PBMCs, sampled before ibrutinib treatment. The receptors derive from a human donor with chronic lymphocytic leukemia.

This clone appeared once. This rearrangement joins TRBV30 to TRBJ2-5; D is uncertain. This CDR3 is built from 15 residues. Germline V gives CDR1 GTSNPN, CDR2 SVGIG (reference sequence). V lost 7 bases and J 1 base, leaving 19 bases between the germline ends. The DNA of the CDR3 is TGTGCCTCCAAAGGGTTACGGGCCGCCCAAGAGACCCAGTACTTC. Amino acids: CASKGLRAAQETQYF.

The chain recombines TRBV6-5 with TRBJ1-2; D unclear. V shed 0 bases and J shed 6 bases, with 8 bases lying between them. The CDR3 has 13 amino acids. Germline V gives CDR1 MNHEY, CDR2 SVGAGI. The CDR3 loop is CASSYSKDNGYTF. The CDR3 nucleotides read TGTGCCAGCAGTTACTCGAAGGATAATGGCTACACCTTC.

This clone came up once. The CDR3 loop reads CSVADPVLHNEQFF. The CDR3, as DNA: TGCAGCGTCGCGGACCCCGTGCTACACAATGAGCAGTTCTTC. The V gene is TRBV29-1, the J gene TRBJ2-1; D is undetermined. The germline V gene has CDR1 SQVTM and CDR2 ANQGSEA. The CDR3 has 14 residues. V was shortened by 6 bases and J by 5 bases, with 17 bases between the two germline ends.

The V and J genes are TRBV30 and TRBJ2-5; D unresolved. V dropped 4 bases and J dropped 1 base, with 10 bases sitting between them. In germline, CDR1 is GTSNPN, CDR2 SVGIG (reference sequence). The length of the CDR3 is 13 residues. The CDR3 coding sequence is TGTGCCTGGACGTCGGCGGCCCAAGAGACCCAGTACTTC. It encodes CAWTSAAQETQYF.

The V gene is TRBV2, the J gene TRBJ1-5; 7 bases fit TRBD1. The CDR3 is made up of 12 amino acids. CDR1 SNHLY and CDR2 FYNNEI come from the germline V gene. V gave up 9 bases and J gave up 5 bases; unmatched junction bases: 4. DNA of the CDR3: TGTGCCAGTGCAGGGGGGGATCAGCCCCAGCATTTT. This gives the protein CASAGGDQPQHF.

The V gene is TRBV6-5, the J gene TRBJ2-3; 8 positions agree with TRBD2. This CDR3 contains 15 residues. In germline, CDR1 is MNHEY, CDR2 SVGAGI. V lost 10 bases and J lost 1; bases outside the gene matches: 10. CDR3 bases: TGTGCCACATCCCGGGGGGGAGCAGGCACAGATACGCAGTATTTT. Amino acids: CATSRGGAGTDTQYF.

About this clone itself: Different DNA sequences within this sample yield the same CDR3. The gene calls are TRBV7-6 and TRBJ1-1, with D unclear. CDR1 is SGHVS, CDR2 FNYEAQ, per germline. V gave up 5 bases and J gave up 2 bases, with 12 bases separating them. This CDR3 has 14 amino acids. Here the CDR3 reads CASSLGGVNTEAFF. The CDR3 DNA reads TGTGCCAGCAGCCTCGGCGGGGTAAACACTGAAGCTTTCTTT.

The CDR3 sequence: CASSLALTEKNYGYTF. The DNA of the CDR3 is TGTGCCAGCAGCTTGGCCCTGACAGAAAAGAACTATGGCTACACCTTC. The rearrangement joins TRBV5-6 to TRBJ1-2; the D gene is possibly TRBD1 (5 bases). V lost 0 bases and J 2 bases, leaving 14 bases between the germline ends. Germline V gene lookup returns CDR1 SGHDT and CDR2 YYEEEE. This CDR3 contains 16 residues. The variable domain in full, completed from reference TRBV5-6 and TRBJ1-2, reads DAGVTQSPTHLIKTRGQQVTLRCSPKSGHDTVSWYQQALGQGPQFIFQYYEEEERQRGNFPDRFSGHQFPNYSSELNVNALLLGDSALYLCASSLALTEKNYGYTFGSGTRLTVV.